This T cell receptor beta chain was profiled in a study of blood T cell repertoires in COVID-19. Original methodology: Amplification from reference gene primers served as the basis for estimated nucleated cell counts. Sequencing used immunoSEQ multiplex PCR; TCRdb keeps in-frame clones, though not all of them. V and J calls and clone size are as listed in that table; D and trimming were resolved from the DNA. This sample has about 99,000 clones; 65% to 90% occur once, and the top ten carry under 5.5%. CDR1 and CDR2 from the germline V gene are SEHNR and FQNEAQ (reference sequence). V lost 1 base and J lost 1, with 10 bases in between. This CDR3 region has 16 residues.

This clonotype originated in a man aged 60 to 69 with acute or convalescent COVID-19. This rearrangement joins TRBV7-9 to TRBJ1-4; D is possibly TRBD1 (6 bases). Sequencing was done on a sample of peripheral blood. The CDR3 nucleotides are TGTGCCAGCAGCTTAGATACAGGGATAACTAATGAAAAACTGTTTTTT. It translates to CASSLDTGITNEKLFF.